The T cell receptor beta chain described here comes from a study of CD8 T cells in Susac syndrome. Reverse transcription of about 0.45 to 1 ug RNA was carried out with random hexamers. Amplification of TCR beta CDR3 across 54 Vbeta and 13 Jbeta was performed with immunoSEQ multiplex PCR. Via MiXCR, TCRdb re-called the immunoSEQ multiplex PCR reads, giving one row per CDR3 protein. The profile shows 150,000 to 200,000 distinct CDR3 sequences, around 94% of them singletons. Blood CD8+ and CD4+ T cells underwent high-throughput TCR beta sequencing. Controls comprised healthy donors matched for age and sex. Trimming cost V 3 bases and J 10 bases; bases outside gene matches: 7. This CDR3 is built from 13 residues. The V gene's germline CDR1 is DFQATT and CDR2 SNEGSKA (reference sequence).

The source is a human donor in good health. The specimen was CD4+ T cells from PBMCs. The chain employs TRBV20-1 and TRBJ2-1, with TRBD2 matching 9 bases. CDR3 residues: CSASRSLAGEQFF. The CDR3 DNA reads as TGCAGTGCTAGTAGGTCCCTAGCGGGGGAGCAGTTCTTC.